One and the same sample provided the 18 T cell receptor beta chains below, sequenced in a study of radiation and T cells in renal cell carcinoma. The time point here: baseline pretreatment blood. The sample's treatment: 15 Gy SBRT to primary tumor, nephrectomy 4 weeks later. Method: immunoSEQ multiplex PCR; TCRdb's copy keeps in-frame clones and lacks some. The table records roughly 100,000 clones, roughly four fifths of them present only once. The sample was blood, taken from a patient whose treatment included radiotherapy and nephrectomy. Receptors originate from a man between 60 and 75 years old with renal cell carcinoma.

Sample share makes this clone medium-sized (0.01 to 0.1%). This sequence joins TRBV7-2 and TRBJ2-7; 7 bases map to TRBD1. Per germline, CDR1 SGHTA and CDR2 FQGNSA. The J segment lost 2 bases and the V segment lost 4 bases, leaving 2 bases of the junction unmatched. The CDR3 totals 13 residues. CDR3 nucleotides: TGTGCCAGCAGCTCGGGACAGCCCTACGAGCAGTACTTC. The encoded protein is CASSSGQPYEQYF. The entire variable domain, with the rest obtained from reference TRBV7-2 and TRBJ2-7, is as follows: GAGVSQSPSNKVTEKGKDVELRCDPISGHTALYWYRQSLGQGLEFLIYFQGNSAPDKSGLPSDRFSAERTGGSVSTLTIQRTQQEDSAVYLCASSSGQPYEQYFGPGTRLTVT.

V gene TRBV5-1 combines with J gene TRBJ1-2; no clear D gene. Trimming took off 0 bases at V and 2 bases at J, with 17 bases between the two ends. The germline V gene has CDR1 SGHRS and CDR2 YFSETQ. The CDR3 consists of 17 residues. CDR3: CASSLDPAVAGNYGYTF. The CDR3 nucleotides are TGCGCCAGCAGCTTGGATCCGGCGGTAGCGGGCAACTATGGCTACACCTTC.

The chain combines TRBV13 with TRBJ2-2; D not resolved. V lost 2 bases and J lost 0, with 10 bases in between. Germline V lookup: CDR1 PRHDT, CDR2 FYEKMQ (reference sequence). The CDR3 extends over 16 amino acids. The CDR3 nucleotides read TGTGCCAGCAGCTTACTAAGGGCATCGAACACCGGGGAGCTGTTTTTT. This encodes CASSLLRASNTGELFF.

About this clone itself: Other DNA sequences in this sample translate to the same CDR3. The V call is TRBV18, the J call TRBJ2-5, with unresolved D. Trimming removed 1 base from V and 3 bases from J, with 0 bases in between. This CDR3 spans 11 amino acids. CDR1 and CDR2 (germline): KGHSH, LQKENI. In nucleotides, the CDR3 is TGTGCCAGCTCACCACAAGAGACCCAGTACTTC. Translating gives CASSPQETQYF. The full variable domain, rest sourced from reference TRBV18 and TRBJ2-5, is NAGVMQNPRHLVRRRGQEARLRCSPMKGHSHVYWYRQLPEEGLKFMVYLQKENIIDESGMPKERFSAEFPKEGPSILRIQQVVRGDSAAYFCASSPQETQYFGPGTRLLVL.

This clone was detected ten times or more. The rearrangement links TRBV6-4 to TRBJ2-1; 8 bases are a match to TRBD2. The length of the CDR3 is 15 residues. Trimming at V came to 4 bases and at J to 1 base, leaving 3 bases not matched to a gene. Germline V lookup: CDR1 MRHNA, CDR2 SNTAGT. For the CDR3, the DNA is TGTGCCAGCAGTGGCAGCGGGGGATCCTACAATGAGCAGTTCTTC. Its protein product is CASSGSGGSYNEQFF.

The genes are TRBV19 and TRBJ2-7; 7 bases are a match to TRBD1. The V gene end was trimmed by 3 bases and the J gene end by 5 bases; junction bases not matched to a gene: 4. There are 13 residues in the CDR3. Germline lookup yields CDR1 LNHDA and CDR2 SQIVND (reference sequence). CDR3 loop: CASSIYRGHEQYF. As DNA, the CDR3 is TGTGCCAGTAGTATTTACAGGGGACACGAGCAGTACTTC.

The rearrangement uses TRBV28 and TRBJ1-1; D remains ambiguous. This CDR3 region has 14 residues. Germline V gene lookup returns CDR1 MDHEN and CDR2 SYDVKM. Deletions cut 0 bases from V and 2 bases from J, with 7 bases between. CDR3 residues: CASSLWTENTEAFF. In DNA form, the CDR3 reads TGTGCCAGCAGTTTATGGACGGAAAACACTGAAGCTTTCTTT. Full variable domain (missing parts from reference TRBV28 and TRBJ1-1): DVKVTQSSRYLVKRTGEKVFLECVQDMDHENMFWYRQDPGLGLRLIYFSYDVKMKEKGDIPEGYSVSREKKERFSLILESASTNQTSMYLCASSLWTENTEAFFGQGTRLTVV.

The chain couples TRBV2 to TRBJ2-7; 8 bases map to TRBD1. Germline trimming cut 3 bases from V and 7 bases from J; bases unmatched to any gene: 17. CDR1 is SNHLY and CDR2 is FYNNEI in the germline V gene. The CDR3 contains 17 residues. The CDR3 spells CASSDDRGTPLGGEQYF. The DNA of the CDR3 is TGTGCCAGCAGTGATGACAGGGGTACCCCACTCGGAGGAGAGCAGTACTTC.

This clone was observed a handful of times. The V call is TRBV9, the J call TRBJ2-3; TRBD2 might be the D (5 bases). The CDR3 consists of 14 residues. Germline CDR1 reads SGDLS; CDR2 reads YYNGEE. V was clipped by 5 bases and J by 2 bases, with 12 bases between them. The CDR3 DNA follows: TGTGCCAGCAGGGGTAGCGAATTCACAGATACGCAGTATTTT. Protein sequence: CASRGSEFTDTQYF.

In its sample, this clone was seen a few times. The rearrangement uses TRBV28 and TRBJ2-7, with D maybe TRBD2 (5 bases). Between the trimmed V and J ends, which lost 5 bases and 3 bases, there was a span of 14 bases. Germline CDR1 is MDHEN and CDR2 is SYDVKM. The CDR3 extends over 14 amino acids. The CDR3 loop reads CASSPLSGLYEQYF. CDR3 DNA: TGTGCCAGCAGTCCCTTGTCCGGACTCTACGAGCAGTACTTC.

The chain employs TRBV19 and TRBJ2-3, with TRBD1 matching 12 bases. The CDR3 is 16 amino acids. With V trimmed by 6 bases and J by 3 bases, 7 bases remained unmatched. Germline CDR1 is LNHDA and CDR2 is SQIVND (reference sequence). For the CDR3, the DNA is TGTGCCAGTAGCCTGGGACAGGGGGCCTGGACAGATACGCAGTATTTT. Protein: CASSLGQGAWTDTQYF.

CDR3 in DNA: TGTGCCTGGAGCCAGTCTAGTGACGAGCAGTACTTC. This encodes CAWSQSSDEQYF. J is TRBJ2-7 and V is TRBV30, with D uncertain. Germline CDR1 is GTSNPN and CDR2 is SVGIG (reference sequence). V lost 3 bases, J lost 5 bases, and 11 bases lay in between. The CDR3 loop spans 12 amino acids.

This clone was observed a few times. This chain links TRBV5-4 with TRBJ2-3; 9 bases match TRBD2. Germline lookup yields CDR1 SGHNT and CDR2 YYREEE (reference sequence). With V trimmed by 4 bases and J by 4 bases, 7 bases remained unmatched. CDR3 length: 15 residues. The CDR3 loop is CASSLGGGRADTQYF. The CDR3 DNA reads TGTGCCAGCAGCCTTGGGGGCGGGAGGGCAGATACGCAGTATTTT.

CDR3 in DNA: TGTGCCAGCAGCACCGGGGGGCGGCATAATGAGCAGTTCTTC. Its translation is CASSTGGRHNEQFF. The V and J genes are TRBV7-2 and TRBJ2-1, with D possibly TRBD2 on 7 matching bases. Germline loops: CDR1 SGHTA, CDR2 FQGNSA. The CDR3 loop spans 14 amino acids. The V end lost 5 bases, the J end lost 7 bases, and 15 bases lay between the germline ends.

This sequence joins TRBV7-6 and TRBJ2-5, with TRBD2 identical over 11 bases. Germline CDR1 reads SGHVS; CDR2 reads FNYEAQ. The CDR3 sequence is 15 residues long. V was clipped by 3 bases and J by 4 bases; unmatched bases: 4. The DNA for the CDR3 is TGTGCCAGCAGCTTGGCGACTAGCGGGGTAGAGACCCAGTACTTC. Its translation is CASSLATSGVETQYF.

The CDR3: CASSQEVAGGGDTQYF. CDR3 coding DNA: TGTGCCAGCAGCCAAGAGGTGGCGGGGGGGGGAGATACGCAGTATTTT. The chain links TRBV4-2 to TRBJ2-3, with 9 bases lining up with TRBD2. CDR3 length: 16 residues. The germline V gene has CDR1 LGHNA and CDR2 YNFKEQ. Trimming cost V 0 bases and J 5 bases; bases outside gene matches: 6.

This clone was observed a single time. The V gene is TRBV7-2, the J gene TRBJ1-2; D possibly corresponds to TRBD1 (6 bases). V lost 3 bases and J lost 0, with 14 bases in between. The germline V gene has CDR1 SGHTA and CDR2 FQGNSA. The length of the CDR3 is 16 residues. The CDR3 DNA reads TGTGCCAGCAGCTTGGACACAGGGAGAGCTAACTATGGCTACACCTTC. Its protein product is CASSLDTGRANYGYTF.

The rearrangement uses TRBV29-1 and TRBJ2-3; 8 nucleotides match TRBD1. Germline lookup yields CDR1 SQVTM and CDR2 ANQGSEA. V was pared by 3 bases and J by 5 bases, with 4 bases of the junction left unmatched. The CDR3 is 13 residues long. The CDR3 reads CSVDQGAGDTQYF. Here the CDR3 DNA reads TGCAGCGTTGATCAGGGGGCAGGAGATACGCAGTATTTT.